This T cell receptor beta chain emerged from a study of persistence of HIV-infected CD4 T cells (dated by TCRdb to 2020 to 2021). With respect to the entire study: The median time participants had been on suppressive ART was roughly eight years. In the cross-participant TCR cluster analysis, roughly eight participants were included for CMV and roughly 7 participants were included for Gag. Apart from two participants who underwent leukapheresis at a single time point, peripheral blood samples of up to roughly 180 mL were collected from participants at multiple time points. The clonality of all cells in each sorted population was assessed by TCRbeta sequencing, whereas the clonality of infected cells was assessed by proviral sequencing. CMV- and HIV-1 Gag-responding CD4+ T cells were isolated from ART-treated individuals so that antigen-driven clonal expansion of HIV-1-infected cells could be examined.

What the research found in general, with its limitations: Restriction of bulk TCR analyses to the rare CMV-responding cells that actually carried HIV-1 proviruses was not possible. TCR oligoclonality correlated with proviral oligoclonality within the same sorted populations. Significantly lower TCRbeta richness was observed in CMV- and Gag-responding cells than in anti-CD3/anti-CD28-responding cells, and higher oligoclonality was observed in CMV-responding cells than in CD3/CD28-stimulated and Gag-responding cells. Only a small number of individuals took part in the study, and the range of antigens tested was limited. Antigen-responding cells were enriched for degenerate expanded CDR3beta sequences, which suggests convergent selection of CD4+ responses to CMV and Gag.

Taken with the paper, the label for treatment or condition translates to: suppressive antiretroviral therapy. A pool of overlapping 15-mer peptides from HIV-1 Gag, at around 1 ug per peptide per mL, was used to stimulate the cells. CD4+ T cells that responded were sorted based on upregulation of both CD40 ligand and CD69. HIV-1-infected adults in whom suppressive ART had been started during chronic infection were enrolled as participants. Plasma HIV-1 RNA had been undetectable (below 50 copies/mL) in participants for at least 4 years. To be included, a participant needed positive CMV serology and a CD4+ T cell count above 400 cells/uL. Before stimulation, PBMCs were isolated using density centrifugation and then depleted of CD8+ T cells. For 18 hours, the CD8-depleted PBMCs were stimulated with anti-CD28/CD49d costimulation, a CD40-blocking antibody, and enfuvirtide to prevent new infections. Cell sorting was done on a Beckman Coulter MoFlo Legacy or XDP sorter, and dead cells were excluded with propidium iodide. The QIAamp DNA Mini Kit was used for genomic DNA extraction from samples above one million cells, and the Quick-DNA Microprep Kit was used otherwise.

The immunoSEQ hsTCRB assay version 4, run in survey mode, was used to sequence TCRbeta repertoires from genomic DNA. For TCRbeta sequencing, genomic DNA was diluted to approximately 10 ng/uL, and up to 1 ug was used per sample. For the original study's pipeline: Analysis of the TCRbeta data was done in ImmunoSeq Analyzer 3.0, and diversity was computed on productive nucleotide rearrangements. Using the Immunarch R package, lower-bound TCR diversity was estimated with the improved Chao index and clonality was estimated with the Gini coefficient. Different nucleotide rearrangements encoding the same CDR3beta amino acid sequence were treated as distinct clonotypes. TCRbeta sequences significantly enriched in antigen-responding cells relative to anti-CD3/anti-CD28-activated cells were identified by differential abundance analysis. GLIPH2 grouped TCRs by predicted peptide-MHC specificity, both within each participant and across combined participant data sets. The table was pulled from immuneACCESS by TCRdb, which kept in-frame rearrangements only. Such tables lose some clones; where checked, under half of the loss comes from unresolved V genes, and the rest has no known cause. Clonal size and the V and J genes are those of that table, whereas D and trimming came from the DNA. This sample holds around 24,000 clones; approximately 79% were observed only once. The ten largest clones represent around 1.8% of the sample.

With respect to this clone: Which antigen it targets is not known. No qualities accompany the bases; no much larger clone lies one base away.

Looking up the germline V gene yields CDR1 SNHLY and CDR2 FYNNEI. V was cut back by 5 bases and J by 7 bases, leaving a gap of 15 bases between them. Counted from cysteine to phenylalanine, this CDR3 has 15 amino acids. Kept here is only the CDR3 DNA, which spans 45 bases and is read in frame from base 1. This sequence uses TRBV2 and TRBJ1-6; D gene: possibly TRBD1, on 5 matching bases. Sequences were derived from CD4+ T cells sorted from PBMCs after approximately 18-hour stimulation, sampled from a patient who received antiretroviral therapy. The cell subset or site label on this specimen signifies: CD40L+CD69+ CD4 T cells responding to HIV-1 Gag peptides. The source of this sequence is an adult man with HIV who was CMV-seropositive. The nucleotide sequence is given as TGTGCCAGCAGTCCCCTCGGGGGAAGGAATTCACCCCTCCACTTT. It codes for CASSPLGGRNSPLHF.